The source of this T cell receptor beta chain is a study of Ad26.COV2.S vaccination and SARS-CoV-2 variants. About the study: Trial arm assignment for the donor was COV1001 Ad26.COV2.S.

Assay: immunoSEQ multiplex PCR; the TCRdb copy retains only in-frame clones and omits some. The sample has about 680,000 clones, roughly 90% seen once. Treatment denoted: about 20 received Ad26.COV2.S at low or high dose, single or two shots; five or six received placebo; per-sample allocation not given. Samples analyzed were those drawn on day 63 after the first vaccine or placebo injection. Germline CDR1 reads GTSNPN; CDR2 reads SVGIG (reference sequence). V lost 3 bases to trimming and J lost 8 bases, with 20 bases between them. The CDR3 runs to 15 residues. The sequencing used peripheral blood, collected in a trial of Ad26.COV2.S vaccine versus placebo. The sequence came from a person between 18 and 65 years old who received the Ad26.COV2.S COVID-19 vaccine or a placebo. The genes are TRBV30 and TRBJ2-1, with a possible D match to TRBD2 (5 bases). CDR3 protein: CAWSPHSGDLDEQFF. CDR3 nucleotide sequence: TGTGCCTGGAGCCCCCACAGCGGCGATCTGGATGAGCAGTTCTTC.